This entry lists 6 T cell receptor beta chains sequenced from one sample in a study of blood T cell repertoires in COVID-19. TCRdb's copy holds only in-frame clones and misses some; the assay was immunoSEQ multiplex PCR. The sample consists of about 250,000 clones, around 88% of them appearing once. Sequenced sample: peripheral blood. Source of these receptors: a woman aged 80 or over with COVID-19, enrolled during active disease.

The CDR3: CASSPGTGYSNQPQHF. The CDR3 bases are TGTGCCAGTAGTCCGGGGACAGGTTATAGCAATCAGCCCCAGCATTTT. The rearrangement uses TRBV19 and TRBJ1-5; TRBD1 matches 8 bases. The CDR3 is made up of 16 amino acids. V dropped 5 bases and J dropped 0; count of bases not matched to a gene: 6. The germline V gene has CDR1 LNHDA and CDR2 SQIVND (reference sequence).

The chain recombines TRBV7-2 with TRBJ2-7, with 11 bases matching TRBD1. The CDR3 runs to 14 residues. Germline V CDR1 and CDR2: SGHTA, FQGNSA. Unmatched junction bases numbered 5, after V lost 5 bases and J lost 5 bases. CDR3 bases: TGTGCCAGCAGCGCTCGGACAGGGGGCCACGAGCAGTACTTC. Protein product: CASSARTGGHEQYF.

The rearrangement uses TRBV2 and TRBJ1-6, with 7 bases lining up with TRBD1. The germline V gene has CDR1 SNHLY and CDR2 FYNNEI. The ends lost 3 bases at V and 5 bases at J; junction bases unmatched: 1. The CDR3 loop spans 14 amino acids. The CDR3 reads CASSDRGNNSPLHF. CDR3 DNA sequence: TGTGCCAGCAGTGACAGGGGGAATAATTCACCCCTCCACTTT.

The chain combines TRBV29-1 with TRBJ1-4; 9 bases are a match to TRBD1. Germline-derived CDR1 and CDR2 are SQVTM and ANQGSEA. Trimming cost V 0 bases and J 8 bases; bases outside gene matches: 4. There are 14 residues in the CDR3. The CDR3 is CSVEDRQGVEKLFF. As DNA, the CDR3 is TGCAGCGTTGAAGATCGACAGGGGGTCGAAAAACTGTTTTTT.

The genes are TRBV14 and TRBJ2-3; 7 nucleotides match TRBD1. The CDR3 is 13 amino acids. Germline-derived CDR1 and CDR2 are SGHDN and FVKESK. The V and J ends lost 4 bases and 4 bases, in that order; junction bases with no gene match: 2. Here the CDR3 reads CASSLRGSDTQYF. CDR3 DNA: TGTGCCAGCAGCCTCAGGGGGTCAGATACGCAGTATTTT.

The rearrangement joins TRBV5-5 to TRBJ1-2, with D perhaps matching TRBD1 (5 bases). V dropped 0 bases and J dropped 4 bases, with 13 bases sitting between them. Germline V CDR1 and CDR2: SGHKS, YYEKEE (reference sequence). This CDR3 region has 15 residues. The CDR3 spells CASSLVLGPVYGYTF. Written as DNA, the CDR3 is TGTGCCAGCAGCTTGGTTCTGGGGCCGGTCTATGGCTACACCTTC.